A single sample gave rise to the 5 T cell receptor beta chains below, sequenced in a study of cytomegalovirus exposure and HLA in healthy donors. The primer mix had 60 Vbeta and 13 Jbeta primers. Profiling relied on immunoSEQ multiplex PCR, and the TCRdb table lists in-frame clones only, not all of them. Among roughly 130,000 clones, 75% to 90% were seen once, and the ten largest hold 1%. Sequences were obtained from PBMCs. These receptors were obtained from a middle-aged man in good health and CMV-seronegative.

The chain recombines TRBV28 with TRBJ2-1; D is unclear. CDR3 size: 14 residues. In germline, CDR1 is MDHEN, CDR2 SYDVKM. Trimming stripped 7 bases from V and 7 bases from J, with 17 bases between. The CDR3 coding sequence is TGTGCCAGCAACGTAATCACCCACGGGAATGAGCAGTTCTTC. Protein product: CASNVITHGNEQFF.

CDR3 sequence: CASSSFTSGRTSYNEQFF. The CDR3 bases are TGTGCCAGCAGCTCGTTCACTAGCGGGAGGACCTCCTACAATGAGCAGTTCTTC. V gene TRBV5-4 combines with J gene TRBJ2-1, with TRBD2 matching over 12 bases. CDR1 is SGHNT and CDR2 is YYREEE in the germline V gene (reference sequence). There are 18 residues in the CDR3. With 3 bases clipped from V and 0 bases from J, the junction kept 7 bases outside the gene matches.

CDR3 DNA sequence: TGTGCCAGTAGTATAGATGGGCAGGGGCCCTACAATGAGCAGTTCTTC. Its protein is CASSIDGQGPYNEQFF. The rearrangement uses TRBV19 and TRBJ2-1; D may be TRBD1 (6 bases). CDR1 and CDR2 (germline): LNHDA, SQIVND (reference sequence). Trimming stripped 0 bases from V and 2 bases from J, with 11 bases between. This CDR3 has 16 amino acids.

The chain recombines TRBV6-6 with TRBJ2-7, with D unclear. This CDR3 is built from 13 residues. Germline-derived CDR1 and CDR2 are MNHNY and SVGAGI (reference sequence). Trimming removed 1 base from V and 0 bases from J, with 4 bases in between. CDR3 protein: CASSYYGSYEQYF. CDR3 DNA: TGTGCCAGCAGTTACTACGGCTCCTACGAGCAGTACTTC.

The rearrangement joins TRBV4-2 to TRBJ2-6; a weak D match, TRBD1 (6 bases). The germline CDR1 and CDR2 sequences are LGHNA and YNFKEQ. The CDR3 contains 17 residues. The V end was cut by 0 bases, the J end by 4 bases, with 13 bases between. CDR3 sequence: CASSQEQGSAGANVLTF. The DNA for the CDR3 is TGTGCCAGCAGCCAAGAACAGGGTTCAGCCGGGGCCAACGTCCTGACTTTC.